These T cell receptor beta chains were read from a single sample in a study of radiotherapy plus CTLA-4 blockade in lung cancer. The method was immunoSEQ multiplex PCR; TCRdb's version includes in-frame clones alone and lacks a portion of them. Of around 130,000 clones in the sample, approximately 90% are singletons; the top ten hold roughly 7%. This material consisted of peripheral blood, taken from a patient treated with radiotherapy plus ipilimumab. All receptors derive from a human donor with non-small cell lung cancer that progressed on radiotherapy plus ipilimumab. CDR3s include the opening cysteine and the closing phenylalanine or tryptophan. The D gene is left open where the match is weak. Not all rows give a size; the values are once, few, many and, for expanded clones, a class.

d_gene	v_gene	j_gene	abundance	CDR3nt	CDR3aa
NA	TRBV28	TRBJ2-5	NA	TGTGCCAGCAGGGGGTTAGTTCCAGAGACCCAGTACTTC	CASRGLVPETQYF
TRBD2	TRBV2	TRBJ2-5	NA	TGTGCCAGCAGTCCAAGAACTAGCGGCGAAGAGACCCAGTACTTC	CASSPRTSGEETQYF
TRBD2	TRBV27	TRBJ2-1	NA	TGTGCCAGCAGTTTATCGACTAGCGGCAATGAGCAGTTCTTC	CASSLSTSGNEQFF
NA	TRBV5-1	TRBJ2-3	NA	TGCGCCAGCAATTGGGGCCTCGGCACAGATACGCAGTATTTT	CASNWGLGTDTQYF
NA	TRBV11-2	TRBJ1-2	few	TGTGCCAGCAGTTCCCCCGGACCAGGGGTTCAGGGCTACACCTTC	CASSSPGPGVQGYTF
NA	TRBV20-1	TRBJ2-3	NA	TGCAGCGGGGGTCGCACAGATACGCAGTATTTT	CSGGRTDTQYF
NA	TRBV4-1	TRBJ2-7	NA	TGCGCCAGCAGCCAAGATAATACAGGTCATTCCTACGAGCAGTACTTC	CASSQDNTGHSYEQYF
NA	TRBV7-9	TRBJ1-2	NA	TGTGCCAGCAGCCGGTCTCGGAGGGAGTTCGGCGGCTACACCTTC	CASSRSRREFGGYTF
NA	TRBV19	TRBJ2-5	NA	TGTGCCAGTAGTGGGACCTACCAACAAGAGACCCAGTACTTC	CASSGTYQQETQYF
NA	TRBV5-4	TRBJ1-2	NA	TGTGCCAGCAGCTTGGGAATCCAGGAAGGCTATGGCTACACCTTC	CASSLGIQEGYGYTF
NA	TRBV6-1	TRBJ1-2	NA	TGTGCCAGCAGTGAAGGACCCCGAGGGGGACTCTATGGCTACACCTTC	CASSEGPRGGLYGYTF
NA	TRBV5-1	TRBJ2-2	NA	TGCGCCAGCAGCTTGGTTTGGGGGAACACCGGGGAGCTGTTTTTT	CASSLVWGNTGELFF
TRBD2	TRBV5-1	TRBJ2-3	NA	TGCGCCAGCAGCTTGAAGGACTTACTAGCGGGAGGAACAGATACGCAGTATTTT	CASSLKDLLAGGTDTQYF
NA	TRBV7-6	TRBJ1-5	once	TGTGCCAGCAGTCAGGGAGCAGCCCTTAGCAATCAGCCCCAGCATTTT	CASSQGAALSNQPQHF
NA	TRBV10-3	TRBJ1-3	once	TGTGCCACCGCGGTTGGGGGAACTGGAAACACCATATATTTT	CATAVGGTGNTIYF
NA	TRBV6-1	TRBJ2-3	NA	TGTGCCAGCAGTAGCACAGATACGCAGTATTTT	CASSSTDTQYF
NA	TRBV6-5	TRBJ2-7	NA	TGTGCCAGCAGGGACGCTACGTTCTCCTACGAGCAGTACTTC	CASRDATFSYEQYF
NA	TRBV30	TRBJ2-3	NA	TGTGCCTGGAGTAGAGGGGAAGCTAGCACAGATACGCAGTATTTT	CAWSRGEASTDTQYF
NA	TRBV2	TRBJ2-5	NA	TGTGCCAGCAGTTTTGACTGGAAAGAGACCCAGTACTTC	CASSFDWKETQYF
TRBD1	TRBV10-1	TRBJ1-5	NA	TGCGCCACCAGGGGGGAGACAGGGTTCAATCAGCCCCAGCATTTT	CATRGETGFNQPQHF
TRBD2	TRBV30	TRBJ2-2	NA	TGTGCCTGGAGTAGGGGACTAGCCGTCGGGGAGCTGTTTTTT	CAWSRGLAVGELFF
NA	TRBV7-9	TRBJ2-5	NA	TGTGCCAGCAGCATCGCCGGGGCCACAGAGACCCAGTACTTC	CASSIAGATETQYF
NA	TRBV5-8	TRBJ1-2	NA	TGTGCCAGCAGCCGCTACCGGGACAAGGACTTCTATGGCTACACCTTC	CASSRYRDKDFYGYTF
TRBD1	TRBV4-1	TRBJ1-2	NA	TGCGCCAGCAGCCACCCCAAGAGGGATCCAGGGGGCAGCTATGGCTACACCTTC	CASSHPKRDPGGSYGYTF
TRBD2	TRBV14	TRBJ2-5	NA	TGTGCCAGCAGCCAGGGGGCTAGCGGGAGCTGGGAGACCCAGTACTTC	CASSQGASGSWETQYF
NA	TRBV10-3	TRBJ1-2	few	TGTGCCATCAGTGACCAACAGGTCCCACTGAACTATGGCTACACCTTC	CAISDQQVPLNYGYTF
TRBD1	TRBV15	TRBJ2-3	NA	TGTGCCACCAGCAAGGGACAGGGGGAGCCAGATACGCAGTATTTT	CATSKGQGEPDTQYF
TRBD1	TRBV6-5	TRBJ1-2	NA	TGTGCCAGCAGTTACGACAGGGTTCGTGGCTACACCTTC	CASSYDRVRGYTF
TRBD1	TRBV30	TRBJ1-1	NA	TGTGCCTGGATCACCGGGACAGGAAAGACTGAAGCTTTCTTT	CAWITGTGKTEAFF
NA	TRBV9	TRBJ1-5	NA	TGTGCCAGCAGCCAAAACAAGCCCCAGCATTTT	CASSQNKPQHF